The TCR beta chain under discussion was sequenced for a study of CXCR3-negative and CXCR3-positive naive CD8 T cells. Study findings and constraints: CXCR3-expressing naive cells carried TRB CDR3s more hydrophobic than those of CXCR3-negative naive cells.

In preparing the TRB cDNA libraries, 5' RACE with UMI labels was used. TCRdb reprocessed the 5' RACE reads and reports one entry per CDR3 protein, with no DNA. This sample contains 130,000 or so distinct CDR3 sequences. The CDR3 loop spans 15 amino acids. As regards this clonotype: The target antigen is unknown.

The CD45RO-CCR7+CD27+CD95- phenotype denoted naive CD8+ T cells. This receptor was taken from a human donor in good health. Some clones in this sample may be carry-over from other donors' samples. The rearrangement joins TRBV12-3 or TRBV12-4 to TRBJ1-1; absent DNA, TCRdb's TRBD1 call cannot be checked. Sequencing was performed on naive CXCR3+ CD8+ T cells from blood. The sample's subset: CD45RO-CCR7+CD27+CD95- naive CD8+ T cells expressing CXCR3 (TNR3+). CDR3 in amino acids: CASSLVGQLNTEAFF.